This T cell receptor beta chain was recovered during a study of cytomegalovirus exposure and HLA in healthy donors. Turning to this clone: Its target is unknown.

The V end lost 4 bases, the J end lost 6 bases, and 22 bases lay between the germline ends. This CDR3 region has 16 residues. The germline gives CDR1 MGHRA, CDR2 YSYEKL. PCR involved 60 Vbeta and 13 Jbeta primers. Sequenced by immunoSEQ multiplex PCR; TCRdb stores in-frame clones only, minus some. The sample carries about 160,000 clones, almost 80% recorded once. Study-level findings and limits: In vitro, a few CMV-associated chains proved specific for CMV antigens.

This TCR derives from a woman between 50 and 59 years old in good health and CMV-seropositive. The chain carries TRBV4-1 and TRBJ2-7, with D possibly matching TRBD2 (6 bases). Sequencing used PBMCs. The CDR3 protein is CASSPQVLGRRGEQYF. CDR3 coding DNA: TGCGCCAGCAGCCCACAGGTCCTGGGCAGGCGGGGCGAGCAGTACTTC.